This TCR beta chain was sequenced for a study of beta chain features in type 1 diabetes. Findings and limits, study-wide: In every one of the four CD4+ subsets, TCRB CDR3s were moderately but significantly shorter in Type 1 diabetes patients.

The investigators reverse transcribed all of the isolated RNA, so they sequenced expressed TCRB transcripts. TCRdb's table, derived via immunoSEQ multiplex PCR, lists solely in-frame clones and lacks some. This table has hundreds of thousands of clones, roughly an eighth appearing once. Turning to this clone: The antigen is unknown.

Sample: naive CD4+ T cells from blood. The origin of this receptor is a man between 18 and 29 years old with type 1 diabetes.

In DNA form, the CDR3 reads TGTGCCAGCAGTCCCCCCAGGGGACCCACAGATACGCAGTATTTT. Residues: CASSPPRGPTDTQYF. The chain joins TRBV28 to TRBJ2-3; tentatively, D is TRBD1 (6 bases). CDR3 length equals 15 residues. CDR1 is MDHEN, CDR2 SYDVKM, per germline. Trimming took 5 bases from V and 2 from J, leaving 14 bases between them.